These 32 T cell receptor beta chains originate from one sample sequenced in a study of blood T cell repertoires in COVID-19. Profiled with immunoSEQ multiplex PCR; TCRdb holds only in-frame clones, not every one. The repertoire includes 150,000 to 200,000 clones, roughly four fifths of them detected once, and 5.5% to 7.5% sits in the top ten. What was sequenced was peripheral blood. The source of these receptors is a woman in her 40s with acute or convalescent COVID-19.

This clone appeared a single time. The chain has TRBV24-1 and TRBJ2-5, with 8 positions matching TRBD1. The germline gives CDR1 KGHDR, CDR2 SFDVKD. V trimming: 5 bases; J trimming: 7 bases; junction bases outside the gene matches: 11. This CDR3 contains 15 residues. The CDR3 sequence is CATSVQQGVHWTQYF. CDR3 in DNA: TGTGCCACCAGTGTCCAACAGGGGGTTCACTGGACCCAGTACTTC.

This clone was found once. The chain couples TRBV19 to TRBJ1-2; perhaps TRBD1 as D (6 bases). Germline CDR1 is LNHDA and CDR2 is SQIVND (reference sequence). The CDR3 loop spans 15 amino acids. V lost 6 bases and J lost 8, with 22 bases in between. CDR3 nucleotides: TGTGCCAGTAGCCCCTGGAATAGACTCCAGGGGGGCTACACCTTC. Translation gives CASSPWNRLQGGYTF.

This chain links TRBV5-1 with TRBJ1-2, with D possibly TRBD1 on 6 matching bases. The ends were cut back, 0 bases at V and 1 base at J, with 13 bases in the middle. The CDR3 extends over 16 amino acids. Germline assignment: CDR1 SGHRS and CDR2 YFSETQ. DNA of the CDR3: TGCGCCAGCAGCTTGGTTGCCGGGGACATTAACTATGGCTACACCTTC. This sequence encodes CASSLVAGDINYGYTF.

V usage is TRBV29-1 and J usage is TRBJ1-2, with 8 bases aligning to TRBD1. Germline lookup yields CDR1 SQVTM and CDR2 ANQGSEA. CDR3 length equals 12 residues. Trimming at V came to 5 bases and at J to 6 bases, leaving 5 bases not matched to a gene. The CDR3 protein is CSVRQGQNGYTF. In nucleotides, the CDR3 is TGCAGCGTTAGACAGGGGCAAAATGGCTACACCTTC.

The chain employs TRBV6-1 and TRBJ2-7; 12 bases map to TRBD2. The ends lost 0 bases at V and 2 bases at J; junction bases unmatched: 5. Looked up from germline, CDR1 is MNHNS and CDR2 is SASEGT. This CDR3 contains 17 residues. DNA for the CDR3: TGTGCCAGCAGTGAAGCGATACTAGCGGGGGGTACCTACGAGCAGTACTTC. It specifies CASSEAILAGGTYEQYF.

J is TRBJ1-5 and V is TRBV27; a weak D match, TRBD1 (5 bases). The CDR3 runs to 18 residues. The germline V gene encodes CDR1 MNHEY and CDR2 SMNVEV (reference sequence). V was pared by 3 bases and J by 0 bases, with 18 bases between. The CDR3: CASSLGMPTVGSNQPQHF. The CDR3 DNA reads as TGTGCCAGCAGTTTGGGTATGCCGACAGTCGGTAGCAATCAGCCCCAGCATTTT.

The chain employs TRBV3-1 (or the pseudogene TRBV3-2) and TRBJ1-1, with 12 nucleotides matching TRBD1. Germline CDR1 is LGHDT and CDR2 is YNNKEL (reference sequence). V lost 3 bases, J lost 10 bases, and 6 bases stayed unmatched. The CDR3 extends over 14 amino acids. The CDR3 region is CASSHRGQGAVAFF. The CDR3 DNA reads as TGTGCCAGCAGCCACCGGGGACAGGGGGCAGTAGCTTTCTTT.

This chain joins TRBV7-2 and TRBJ1-6; D is possibly TRBD1 (5 bases). Germline assignment: CDR1 SGHTA and CDR2 FQGNSA. The CDR3 is made up of 14 amino acids. V was trimmed by 3 bases and J by 6 bases, leaving 9 bases between them. The CDR3 DNA is TGTGCCAGCAGCTTCGGGGGAGGTAATTCACCCCTCCACTTT. Its protein product is CASSFGGGNSPLHF.

This clone was picked up one time. V and J are TRBV7-9 and TRBJ2-1, with D perhaps TRBD1 (5 bases). The CDR3 loop spans 14 amino acids. Germline CDR1 is SEHNR and CDR2 is FQNEAQ (reference sequence). Between the trimmed V and J ends, which lost 1 base and 4 bases, there was a span of 8 bases. CDR3 residues: CASSLGQSYNEQFF. CDR3 coding DNA: TGTGCCAGCAGCTTAGGACAGAGTTACAATGAGCAGTTCTTC.

This chain connects TRBV12-1 to TRBJ1-5; the tabulated D call, TRBD1, remains unverified against the DNA. TRBV12-1 constitutes a pseudogene. The CDR3 has 17 amino acids. The CDR3 protein is CARGVPRLKHSNQPQHF. DNA for the CDR3: TGTGCCAGAGGGGTACCAAGGCTTAAGCATAGCAATCAGCCCCAGCATTTT.

The CDR3 coding sequence is TGTGCCAGCAGTGAATTGGGACAGGGGGTCTCTGGCTACACCTTC. This translates into CASSELGQGVSGYTF. The chain combines TRBV2 with TRBJ1-2; 11 bases line up with TRBD1. Germline loops: CDR1 SNHLY, CDR2 FYNNEI. The CDR3 has 15 amino acids. J gave up 7 bases and V 2 bases, and 6 bases lay outside the gene matches. Full variable domain (remainder filled in from reference TRBV2 and TRBJ1-2): EPEVTQTPSHQVTQMGQEVILRCVPISNHLYFYWYRQILGQKVEFLVSFYNNEISEKSEIFDDQFSVERPDGSNFTLKIRSTKLEDSAMYFCASSELGQGVSGYTFGSGTRLTVV.

This chain joins TRBV3-1 (or the pseudogene TRBV3-2) and TRBJ2-5, with 10 bases that match TRBD2. The trim removed 4 bases at V and 6 bases at J, leaving 11 bases unmatched. The CDR3 has 16 amino acids. The germline V gene encodes CDR1 LGHDT and CDR2 YNNKEL (reference sequence). The CDR3 protein is CASSPPLAGNDKTQYF. CDR3 nucleotide sequence: TGTGCCAGCAGCCCACCACTAGCGGGGAATGACAAGACCCAGTACTTC.

This clone was counted only a few times. The rearrangement links TRBV12-2 to TRBJ2-7; the listed D gene, TRBD2, was not tested against the DNA. TRBV12-2 is flagged as a pseudogene. The CDR3 runs 15 residues. CDR3 sequence: CASRPILKSPPGQYF. The CDR3 region has the DNA TGTGCAAGTCGCCCAATCCTCAAATCCCCTCCGGGGCAGTACTTC.

The rearrangement joins TRBV3-1 (or the pseudogene TRBV3-2) to TRBJ2-7, with TRBD1 identical over 7 bases. The trim removed 4 bases at V and 2 bases at J, leaving 8 bases unmatched. CDR3 length equals 15 residues. CDR1 and CDR2 (germline): LGHDT, YNNKEL (reference sequence). CDR3 coding DNA: TGTGCCAGCAGCCCCTGGACAGGTGATACCTACGAGCAGTACTTC. This codes for CASSPWTGDTYEQYF.

The chain couples TRBV6-5 to TRBJ1-1, with D perhaps matching TRBD1 (5 bases). Per germline, CDR1 MNHEY and CDR2 SVGAGI. This CDR3 contains 13 residues. Trimming stripped 6 bases from V and 4 bases from J, with 12 bases between. CDR3 in amino acids: CASSPTVSTEAFF. CDR3 bases: TGTGCCAGCAGCCCGACAGTGTCCACTGAAGCTTTCTTT.

The chain carries TRBV10-2 and TRBJ2-7; 7 nucleotides agree with TRBD1. The CDR3 contains 13 residues. Unmatched junction bases numbered 6, after V lost 8 bases and J lost 2 bases. Germline V gene lookup returns CDR1 WSHSY and CDR2 SAAADI. The CDR3: CASGQAGPYEQYF. DNA of the CDR3: TGCGCCAGCGGACAGGCAGGACCCTACGAGCAGTACTTC.

The chain recombines TRBV30 with TRBJ1-2; D call uncertain. V lost 0 bases, J lost 2 bases, and 4 bases lay in between. Germline-derived CDR1 and CDR2 are GTSNPN and SVGIG (reference sequence). The CDR3 sequence is 12 residues long. In DNA, the CDR3 is TGTGCCTGGAGTGTACAGAACTATGGCTACACCTTC. It translates to CAWSVQNYGYTF.

The CDR3 coding sequence is TGTGCCAGCAGCGGACAGTATAATGAAAAACTGTTTTTT. Encoded protein: CASSGQYNEKLFF. The V gene is TRBV6-5, the J gene TRBJ1-4; D is perhaps TRBD1 (6 bases). The CDR3 totals 13 residues. CDR1 and CDR2 from the germline V gene are MNHEY and SVGAGI. Trimming removed 6 bases from V and 4 bases from J, with 9 bases in between.

This sequence joins TRBV10-3 and TRBJ2-1; D gene ambiguous. V gave up 0 bases and J gave up 4 bases, with 16 bases separating them. In germline, CDR1 is ENHRY, CDR2 SYGVKD. This CDR3 has 17 residues. As DNA, the CDR3 is TGTGCCATCAGTGAGTCGCTTTGGTGGGCCCGGTACAATGAGCAGTTCTTC. As protein: CAISESLWWARYNEQFF.

A single count supports this clone. V is TRBV7-6 and J is TRBJ2-1, with a weak D call TRBD2 (5 bases). The CDR3 has 12 residues. Trimming stripped 2 bases from V and 8 bases from J, with 7 bases between. Germline CDR1 SGHVS, CDR2 FNYEAQ. CDR3 sequence reads: CASSLLGDEQFF. The CDR3 nucleotides read TGTGCCAGCAGCTTACTCGGGGATGAGCAGTTCTTC.

Ten or more counts support this clone. The rearrangement links TRBV12-2 to TRBJ2-7; the DNA was not compared with TRBD2, the D call given in the table. TRBV12-2 is recorded as a pseudogene. There are 19 residues in the CDR3. CDR3 sequence reads: CASRHPGLAGGLRSYEQYF. CDR3 in DNA: TGTGCAAGTCGCCACCCGGGACTAGCGGGAGGGCTTAGGTCCTACGAGCAGTACTTC.

Notes on this clone: The CDR3 carries no conserved terminal phenylalanine or tryptophan, so it likely arises from a read error. The limits of the CDR3 on the DNA are not certain, so only TCRdb's listed CDR3 is given. V gene TRBV2 combines with J gene TRBJ1-5; the listed D gene, TRBD1, was not tested against the DNA. Ends included, the CDR3 has 12 residues. Germline values: CDR1 SNHLY, CDR2 FYNNEI. The CDR3 here is CASRGSGTRMAS.

The chain employs TRBV6-5 and TRBJ1-5; 9 positions match TRBD1. Germline V gene lookup returns CDR1 MNHEY and CDR2 SVGAGI. The length of the CDR3 is 15 residues. V lost 5 bases and J lost 6; bases outside the gene matches: 8. CDR3 sequence reads: CASSKRTGVPQPQHF. The CDR3 region has the DNA TGTGCCAGCAGTAAGAGGACAGGGGTTCCTCAGCCCCAGCATTTT.

This chain links TRBV2 with TRBJ2-7, with TRBD1 identical over 9 bases. CDR3 size: 14 residues. V lost 6 bases and J lost 0; bases outside the gene matches: 3. CDR1 SNHLY and CDR2 FYNNEI come from the germline V gene. The DNA for the CDR3 is TGTGCCAGCAGGACAGGGGGTGCCTCCTACGAGCAGTACTTC. It specifies CASRTGGASYEQYF. Variable domain in full (rest from reference TRBV2 and TRBJ2-7): EPEVTQTPSHQVTQMGQEVILRCVPISNHLYFYWYRQILGQKVEFLVSFYNNEISEKSEIFDDQFSVERPDGSNFTLKIRSTKLEDSAMYFCASRTGGASYEQYFGPGTRLTVT.

J is TRBJ2-7 and V is TRBV7-6; 14 nucleotides line up with TRBD2. CDR1 and CDR2 (germline): SGHVS, FNYEAQ. Trimming removed 5 bases from V and 4 bases from J; junction bases left unmatched: 13. This CDR3 is 18 amino acids long. CDR3 sequence (DNA): TGTGCCAGCAGCGCAAAGCCGACAGGACTAGCGGGGGGATACGAGCAGTACTTC. Its translation is CASSAKPTGLAGGYEQYF.

V is TRBV5-1 and J is TRBJ1-1, with 8 positions matching TRBD1. CDR1 is SGHRS, CDR2 YFSETQ, per germline. Germline trimming cut 6 bases from V and 3 bases from J; bases unmatched to any gene: 7. The CDR3 spans 14 residues. The CDR3 loop is CASKGQGADTEAFF. The CDR3 coding sequence is TGCGCCAGCAAAGGTCAGGGGGCGGACACTGAAGCTTTCTTT.

This clone was counted between two and nine times. The rearrangement links TRBV7-8 to TRBJ2-5; 14 bases are a match to TRBD2. Germline V lookup: CDR1 SGHVS, CDR2 FQNEAQ. This CDR3 has 16 amino acids. With 3 bases clipped from V and 5 bases from J, the junction kept 5 bases outside the gene matches. The CDR3 DNA sequence: TGTGCCAGCAGCTTGACTAGCGGGGGGGCCCTGGAGACCCAGTACTTC. It translates to CASSLTSGGALETQYF.

V usage is TRBV6-5 and J usage is TRBJ2-2; 9 bases are shared with TRBD1. V gave up 8 bases and J gave up 6 bases; unmatched junction bases: 4. The CDR3 has 13 residues. Germline assignment: CDR1 MNHEY and CDR2 SVGAGI. The CDR3, as DNA: TGTGCCAGCCGGACAGGGGATCCCGGGGAGCTGTTTTTT. It codes for CASRTGDPGELFF.

The chain employs TRBV27 and TRBJ2-7, with 9 bases lining up with TRBD1. Trimming took 6 bases from V and 4 from J; bases not matched to a gene: 16. The CDR3 loop spans 17 amino acids. Per germline, CDR1 MNHEY and CDR2 SMNVEV (reference sequence). The CDR3 region is CASRLTGGTTSNYEQYF. The DNA for the CDR3 is TGTGCCAGCAGGCTAACAGGGGGCACGACATCCAATTACGAGCAGTACTTC.

This sequence joins TRBV29-1 and TRBJ1-2; TRBD1 is a possible D gene (6 bases). Trimming took 2 bases from V and 6 from J, leaving 13 bases between them. The CDR3 spans 13 residues. Germline-derived CDR1 and CDR2 are SQVTM and ANQGSEA. CDR3 in amino acids: CSVEYPGADGYTF. The DNA of the CDR3 is TGCAGCGTTGAATACCCAGGGGCCGATGGCTACACCTTC.

The chain is built from TRBV27 and TRBJ2-7; 9 bases fit TRBD2. This CDR3 has 15 residues. Trimming took 5 bases from V and 10 from J; bases not matched to a gene: 15. Per the germline V gene, CDR1 is MNHEY and CDR2 is SMNVEV (reference sequence). The CDR3 here is CASSPTWGSGSLQYF. In DNA form, the CDR3 reads TGTGCCAGCAGTCCTACGTGGGGTAGCGGGAGCCTCCAGTACTTC.

To note about this clone: One end of the junction is discordant with germline, which a read error may explain. In DNA form, the CDR3 reads TGTGCCAGCAGTGCGGGGACAGGACCACAGTGCTTC. Translated, it gives CASSAGTGPQCF. The chain employs TRBV2 and TRBJ2-7; 8 bases fit TRBD1. Germline V gene lookup returns CDR1 SNHLY and CDR2 FYNNEI. The CDR3 has 12 residues.